A few counts support the clone carrying this T cell receptor beta chain. Amplification yielded TCR beta CDR3 regions, with RNA transcripts as the source. The HTBI set primed first-round TCR CDR3 RT-PCR. TCRdb independently ran MiXCR on the multiplex PCR reads; one entry per CDR3 protein. Among fewer than 500,000 distinct CDR3 sequences, approximately 12% were seen once, and the ten largest hold about 20%. Trimming left V 4 bases short and J 8 bases short, with 10 bases between. The CDR3 length is 11 residues. In germline, CDR1 is GTSNPN, CDR2 SVGIG (reference sequence). Patients having uncontrolled infection, another autoimmune disease, pregnancy or lactation were not included. Orbital computed tomography and thyroid ultrasound, together with serum TRAb and thyroxine and clinical symptoms, were used for diagnoses. Predating any ophthalmopathy symptoms, the blood sample was taken at first hyperthyroidism diagnosis.

The data stem from a study of T cells in Graves' hyperthyroidism and ophthalmopathy. The clonotype originates from a man aged 25-45 years with Graves' hyperthyroidism that later progressed to Graves' ophthalmopathy. The sequenced sample was blood. The chain carries TRBV30 and TRBJ2-3; no clear D gene. The CDR3 sequence: CAWKELFTQYF. The CDR3 nucleotides read TGTGCCTGGAAGGAACTGTTTACGCAGTATTTT.